These 3 T cell receptor beta chains originate from one sample sequenced in a study of cytomegalovirus exposure and HLA in healthy donors (TCRdb year 2017). The library came from the immunoSEQ multiplex PCR assay. For the multiplex PCR, a mixture combining 60 forward primers for TCR Vbeta segments and 13 reverse primers for TCR Jbeta segments was used. Not all clones reach the TCRdb copy of this immuneACCESS table, which keeps in-frame sequences only. Checked studies attribute under half of the gap to unresolved V genes and leave the rest unexplained. The sample includes nearly 110,000 clones, with more than 70% observed a single time. About 2% of the sample is held by the ten biggest clonotypes. Sample: PBMCs. Receptors originate from a man aged 18 to 29 in good health and CMV-seronegative.

V is TRBV5-1 and J is TRBJ2-1; 9 bases map to TRBD1. This CDR3 has 14 amino acids. The germline CDR1 and CDR2 sequences are SGHRS and YFSETQ. Unmatched junction bases numbered 4, after V lost 4 bases and J lost 5 bases. This CDR3 is CASSENRGHNEQFF. The DNA for the CDR3 is TGCGCCAGCAGCGAGAACAGGGGGCACAATGAGCAGTTCTTC.

The chain recombines TRBV25-1 with TRBJ1-2, with D maybe TRBD1 (5 bases). Per germline, CDR1 MGHDK and CDR2 SYGVNS. This CDR3 comprises 15 residues. Deletions cut 7 bases from V and 2 bases from J, with 17 bases between. In DNA, the CDR3 is TGTGCCAGCACCCCCCCGGGCAGGGCGAACTATGGCTACACCTTC. Translated: CASTPPGRANYGYTF.

The chain joins TRBV6-4 to TRBJ2-1; D gene unclear. There are 16 residues in the CDR3. Germline V CDR1 and CDR2: MRHNA, SNTAGT. The V end lost 3 bases, the J end lost 0 bases, and 12 bases lay between the germline ends. The CDR3 DNA is TGTGCCAGCAGTGAGGGTGGGCCAGACTCCTACAATGAGCAGTTCTTC. Protein: CASSEGGPDSYNEQFF.